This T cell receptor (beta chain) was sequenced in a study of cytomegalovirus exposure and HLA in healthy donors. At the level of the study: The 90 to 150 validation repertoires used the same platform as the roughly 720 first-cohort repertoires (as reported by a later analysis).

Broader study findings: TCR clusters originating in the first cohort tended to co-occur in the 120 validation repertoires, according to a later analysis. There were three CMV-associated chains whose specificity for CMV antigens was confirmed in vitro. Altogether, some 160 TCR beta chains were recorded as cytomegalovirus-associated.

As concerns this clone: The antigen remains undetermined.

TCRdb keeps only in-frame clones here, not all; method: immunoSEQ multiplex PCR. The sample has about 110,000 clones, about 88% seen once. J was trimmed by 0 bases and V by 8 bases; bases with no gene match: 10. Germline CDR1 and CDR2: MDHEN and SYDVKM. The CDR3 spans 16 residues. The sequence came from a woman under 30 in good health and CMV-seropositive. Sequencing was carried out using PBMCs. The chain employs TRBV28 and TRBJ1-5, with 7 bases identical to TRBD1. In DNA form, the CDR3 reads TGTGCCAGCTCGAAGACAGGGAAATATAGCAATCAGCCCCAGCATTTT. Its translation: CASSKTGKYSNQPQHF.